This T cell receptor beta chain was sequenced during a study of CD8 T cells in ankylosing spondylitis. Study-wide points: Clones linked to the disease showed a CD8+ phenotype. They occurred at relatively low frequencies in peripheral blood. There was reportedly significant enrichment of clones that were disease-linked in matched ankylosing spondylitis synovial fluid. There was a TCR beta motif, made of several highly homologous variants, that appeared characteristic of ankylosing spondylitis blood. Previous work reported some of these motif variants in the synovial fluid and blood of reactive arthritis.

Germline CDR1 reads MDHEN; CDR2 reads SYDVKM. The CDR3 is 12 amino acids. Comment on this clonotype: Its antigen is not known.

MiXCR was run by TCRdb on the 5' RACE reads, yielding one entry per CDR3 protein. This sample has about 330,000 distinct CDR3 sequences; around 8% occur once, and the top ten carry about 15%. This rearrangement joins TRBV28 to TRBJ2-7, with 9 bases lining up with TRBD1. The source is a male donor with ankylosing spondylitis. The sequencing input was blood, either unsorted or a sorted T cell fraction (not recorded which). DNA of the CDR3: TGTGCTACCGGGACAGGGAGCATCGAGCAGTACTTC. The encoded protein is CATGTGSIEQYF.